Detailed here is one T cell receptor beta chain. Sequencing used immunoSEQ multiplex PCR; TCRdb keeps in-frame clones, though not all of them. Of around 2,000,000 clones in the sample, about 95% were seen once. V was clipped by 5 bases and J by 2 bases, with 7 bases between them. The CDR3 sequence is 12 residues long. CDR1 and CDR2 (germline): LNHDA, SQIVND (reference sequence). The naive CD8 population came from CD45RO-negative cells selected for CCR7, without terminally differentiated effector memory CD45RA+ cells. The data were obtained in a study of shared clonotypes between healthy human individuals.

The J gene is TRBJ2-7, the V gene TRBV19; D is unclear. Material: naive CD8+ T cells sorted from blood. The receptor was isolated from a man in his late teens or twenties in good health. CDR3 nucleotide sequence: TGTGCCAGTAGTTCCCCGCCCTACGAGCAGTACTTC. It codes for CASSSPPYEQYF.